These 6 T cell receptor beta chains originate from one sample sequenced in a study of vaccination effects on CD4 cells after COVID-19. Clones were read by immunoSEQ multiplex PCR, and TCRdb kept only the in-frame ones, dropping some. This table has nearly 25,000 clones, about 70% appearing once. Sequencing was preceded by expansion of antigen-specific CD4+ T cells with viral peptide pools in the ViraFEST assay. Between days 9 and 11 of culture, CD4+ T cells were separated out. Vaccination of participants consisted of two doses of either the BNT162b2 or mRNA-1273 vaccine. No antigens are known for them. The sample was CD4+ T cells from PBMCs cultured with SARS-CoV-2 spike peptides, taken after COVID-19 vaccination. These receptors all come from a human donor who received a COVID-19 vaccine.

J is TRBJ2-1 and V is TRBV25-1, with TRBD2 identical over 12 bases. V lost 2 bases and J lost 9; bases outside the gene matches: 5. This CDR3 spans 15 amino acids. Germline CDR1 MGHDK, CDR2 SYGVNS. The CDR3: CASSEPSGGAGEQFF. DNA of the CDR3: TGTGCCAGCAGTGAACCTAGCGGGGGGGCAGGTGAGCAGTTCTTC.

The chain is built from TRBV19 and TRBJ2-3; 7 nucleotides line up with TRBD2. The junction had 10 bases not matched to a gene; V was cut back by 10 bases and J by 0 bases. The CDR3 consists of 15 residues. Per germline, CDR1 LNHDA and CDR2 SQIVND (reference sequence). The CDR3 region has the DNA TGTGCCACCAAAAACCGGGGAGGGAGCACAGATACGCAGTATTTT. Its protein product is CATKNRGGSTDTQYF.

This clone has just a few counts. The chain is built from TRBV6-5 and TRBJ1-6, with D possibly matching TRBD1 (5 bases). The ends were cut back, 8 bases at V and 1 base at J, with 12 bases in the middle. There are 15 residues in the CDR3. Germline V gene sequence: CDR1 MNHEY, CDR2 SVGAGI. CDR3 bases: TGTGCCAGCCACTTCGGGACGTCCTATAATTCACCCCTCCACTTT. Its translation is CASHFGTSYNSPLHF.

The chain links TRBV6-1 to TRBJ2-3, with 10 bases that match TRBD2. Unmatched junction bases numbered 9, after V lost 1 base and J lost 5 bases. CDR1 is MNHNS and CDR2 is SASEGT in the germline V gene. This CDR3 comprises 17 residues. CDR3 sequence (DNA): TGTGCCAGCAGTGAAGAGTGGAGCGGGGGGGATGGAGATACGCAGTATTTT. Translating it yields CASSEEWSGGDGDTQYF.

The rearrangement uses TRBV5-8 and TRBJ2-7; TRBD2 aligns across 8 bases. V lost 5 bases, J lost 2 bases, and 9 bases stayed unmatched. The CDR3 spans 15 residues. Germline-derived CDR1 and CDR2 are SGHTS and YDEGEE. CDR3 sequence: CASSSGGATAYEQYF. CDR3 nucleotides: TGTGCCAGCAGTTCCGGGGGGGCCACAGCCTACGAGCAGTACTTC.

The chain employs TRBV7-9 and TRBJ1-2; 9 bases match TRBD1. The CDR3 consists of 15 residues. In germline, CDR1 is SEHNR, CDR2 FQNEAQ (reference sequence). Losses at the gene ends were 2 bases for V and 9 bases for J; bases not matched to a gene: 10. CDR3 coding DNA: TGTGCCAGCAGCTTATGGGAGGGGACAGGGTTGCGCTACACCTTC. This encodes CASSLWEGTGLRYTF.